The clone carrying this T cell receptor (beta chain) was counted only a few times. One entry per CDR3 protein, called by TCRdb with MiXCR from the 5' RACE reads. Here the sample spans about 46,000 distinct CDR3 sequences, 6% to 7% being singletons. This CDR3 has 15 amino acids. V lost 0 bases and J 2 bases, leaving 9 bases between the germline ends. Germline V CDR1 and CDR2: SGHAT, FQNNGV. The data belong to a study of T cells after yellow fever vaccination. Whole-study context: Sorting by CD3, CD45RA, CCR7 and CD95 gave EM, EMRA, CM and Tscm subsets.

General observations from the study: Though it reached lower strength, the secondary response hit its peak faster, day 5 versus 15. Some clonotypes were seen in both the CD4 and the CD8 compartments. These made up a small share and likely arose from convergent recombination.

This clonotype was obtained from a man between 25 and 39 years old who received the YFV17D yellow fever vaccine. The source material was PBMCs, either bulk or a sorted T-cell subset (CD4+, CD8+, memory, or dextramer-sorted; not recorded which), sampled 45 days after the yellow fever booster vaccination. This rearrangement joins TRBV11-2 to TRBJ2-3; unclear D gene. CDR3 residues: CASSLDQIVTDTQYF. CDR3 DNA: TGTGCCAGCAGCTTAGATCAAATAGTCACAGATACGCAGTATTTT.